The sequence of this T cell receptor beta chain was determined in a study of cytomegalovirus exposure and HLA in healthy donors. As regards this clone: Its antigen is not known.

Points from the study as a whole: Investigators reported around 150 TCR beta chains as tied to cytomegalovirus. One cluster of highly shared sequence variants probably arose as a sequencing artifact.

A multiplex PCR was run with 60 Vbeta primers and 13 Jbeta primers. The protocol was immunoSEQ multiplex PCR, while the TCRdb copy is restricted to in-frame clones and leaves out a portion. The profile covers roughly 140,000 clones, with roughly 80% appearing a single time and under 4.5% taken by the ten largest. The germline CDR1 and CDR2 sequences are LNHDA and SQIVND (reference sequence). The V end was cut by 5 bases, the J end by 5 bases, with 12 bases between. The CDR3 has 14 residues. The rearrangement joins TRBV19 to TRBJ2-2; possibly TRBD1 for D (6 bases). Sequencing was done on a sample of PBMCs. This TCR came from a man aged 40-49 years in good health and CMV-seropositive. The CDR3 nucleotides read TGTGCCAGTAGTTTACAGGGTAATACCGGGGAGCTGTTTTTT. It codes for CASSLQGNTGELFF.